The source of this T cell receptor beta chain is a study of CD8+ T cells in alopecia areata. Across the whole study: The study gave tofacitinib for 6 to 18 months, then 6 months off drug. The study, taken as a whole, reports: In scalp samples, resident alphabeta T cells of normal skin are also sequenced.

Sequencing relied on a cDNA template that was reverse transcribed from extracted RNA. The table came from immunoSEQ multiplex PCR; TCRdb's copy has only in-frame clones and leaves some out. The sample consists of about 180,000 clones, 67% of them appearing once. The V gene lost 9 bases and the J gene lost 1 base, with 7 bases spanning the gap. The CDR3 extends over 11 amino acids. Germline V gene lookup returns CDR1 MNHEY and CDR2 SMNVEV (reference sequence). About this clone itself: Its antigen is currently unknown.

The sequencing used CD8+ T cells sorted from blood, collected at week 0. This clonotype was sampled from a human donor with alopecia areata. The chain joins TRBV27 to TRBJ2-7; a possible D gene is TRBD1 (5 bases). The CDR3 here is CASRQSYEQYF. The CDR3 bases are TGTGCCAGTCGACAGTCCTACGAGCAGTACTTC.